This T cell receptor beta chain was identified in a study of blood T cell repertoires in COVID-19 (dated by TCRdb to about 2020). About the investigation overall: The collaborator samples originated in the United States, Italy and Spain and spanned the acute and convalescent phases of COVID-19. The prospective study material was composed of cDNA or gDNA derived from T cells, B-cell-depleted T cells, or PBMCs. Subjects who had been exposed to COVID-19, were actively infected with it, or had recovered from it provided the deeply sampled blood TCRbeta repertoires that made up the dataset. The repertoires were released in a freely available public database meant as a resource for research on the immune response to SARS-CoV-2. The samples were drawn from two sources: the first 160 participants of the ongoing ImmuneRACE study, and about 1,300 subjects contributed by 6 global collaborators. The sample metadata nearly always contained a de-identified subject ID, COVID-19 status, age in years and sex. HLA class I and class II types, where available, came from metadata supplied by the sample provider rather than from assay-based typing. Findings and caveats that apply to the study as a whole: How much clinical and demographic metadata was included differed by source and by participant, and the metadata was provided uncurated.

TCRbeta CDR3 regions were amplified from genomic DNA using the immunoSEQ Assay, a bias-controlled multiplex PCR. The paper's data handling went like this. The number of nucleated cells in each sample was estimated from the amplification of reference gene primers within the assay. Sequence reads were collapsed and filtered to measure the absolute abundance of every unique TCRbeta CDR3 rearrangement. Productive Simpson clonality was computed per sample as the square root of Simpson's diversity index over productive rearrangements. TCRdb stores this immuneACCESS table with in-frame sequences only. Part of the clones is absent; in the studies checked, under half of the shortfall reflects unresolved V genes, and no reason is known for the rest. V, J and clone size derive from that table, while D and trimming were established from the DNA sequence. This sample lists roughly 150,000 clones; 88% were detected once. The ten largest make up more than 25% of the sample.

Whole blood was collected in K2EDTA tubes by collaborating institutions according to the institutions' own protocols. For TCRbeta analysis, collaborator samples were shipped as frozen whole blood, as isolated PBMCs, or as DNA extracted from either sample type. Remarks on this clone: The antigen it binds to is not known. Per-nucleotide qualities are absent, and no much larger clonotype sits a single base away.

Sequences SQVTM (CDR1) and ANQGSEA (CDR2) are obtained from the germline V gene. Spanning cysteine to phenylalanine, the CDR3 consists of 15 amino acids. CDR3 DNA only is kept here, 45 bases in frame from base 1. V is clipped by 1 base and J by 5 bases, and the sequence between their germline boundaries is 17 bases long. The sequence derives from a human donor in a cohort sampled during active COVID-19. The rearranged chain carries TRBV29-1 and TRBJ2-5; a tentative D call is TRBD2 (6 bases match). The sample was peripheral blood. The CDR3 here reads CSVEGGHPGVETQYF. The sequenced DNA: TGCAGCGTTGAAGGTGGTCACCCGGGGGTTGAGACCCAGTACTTC.